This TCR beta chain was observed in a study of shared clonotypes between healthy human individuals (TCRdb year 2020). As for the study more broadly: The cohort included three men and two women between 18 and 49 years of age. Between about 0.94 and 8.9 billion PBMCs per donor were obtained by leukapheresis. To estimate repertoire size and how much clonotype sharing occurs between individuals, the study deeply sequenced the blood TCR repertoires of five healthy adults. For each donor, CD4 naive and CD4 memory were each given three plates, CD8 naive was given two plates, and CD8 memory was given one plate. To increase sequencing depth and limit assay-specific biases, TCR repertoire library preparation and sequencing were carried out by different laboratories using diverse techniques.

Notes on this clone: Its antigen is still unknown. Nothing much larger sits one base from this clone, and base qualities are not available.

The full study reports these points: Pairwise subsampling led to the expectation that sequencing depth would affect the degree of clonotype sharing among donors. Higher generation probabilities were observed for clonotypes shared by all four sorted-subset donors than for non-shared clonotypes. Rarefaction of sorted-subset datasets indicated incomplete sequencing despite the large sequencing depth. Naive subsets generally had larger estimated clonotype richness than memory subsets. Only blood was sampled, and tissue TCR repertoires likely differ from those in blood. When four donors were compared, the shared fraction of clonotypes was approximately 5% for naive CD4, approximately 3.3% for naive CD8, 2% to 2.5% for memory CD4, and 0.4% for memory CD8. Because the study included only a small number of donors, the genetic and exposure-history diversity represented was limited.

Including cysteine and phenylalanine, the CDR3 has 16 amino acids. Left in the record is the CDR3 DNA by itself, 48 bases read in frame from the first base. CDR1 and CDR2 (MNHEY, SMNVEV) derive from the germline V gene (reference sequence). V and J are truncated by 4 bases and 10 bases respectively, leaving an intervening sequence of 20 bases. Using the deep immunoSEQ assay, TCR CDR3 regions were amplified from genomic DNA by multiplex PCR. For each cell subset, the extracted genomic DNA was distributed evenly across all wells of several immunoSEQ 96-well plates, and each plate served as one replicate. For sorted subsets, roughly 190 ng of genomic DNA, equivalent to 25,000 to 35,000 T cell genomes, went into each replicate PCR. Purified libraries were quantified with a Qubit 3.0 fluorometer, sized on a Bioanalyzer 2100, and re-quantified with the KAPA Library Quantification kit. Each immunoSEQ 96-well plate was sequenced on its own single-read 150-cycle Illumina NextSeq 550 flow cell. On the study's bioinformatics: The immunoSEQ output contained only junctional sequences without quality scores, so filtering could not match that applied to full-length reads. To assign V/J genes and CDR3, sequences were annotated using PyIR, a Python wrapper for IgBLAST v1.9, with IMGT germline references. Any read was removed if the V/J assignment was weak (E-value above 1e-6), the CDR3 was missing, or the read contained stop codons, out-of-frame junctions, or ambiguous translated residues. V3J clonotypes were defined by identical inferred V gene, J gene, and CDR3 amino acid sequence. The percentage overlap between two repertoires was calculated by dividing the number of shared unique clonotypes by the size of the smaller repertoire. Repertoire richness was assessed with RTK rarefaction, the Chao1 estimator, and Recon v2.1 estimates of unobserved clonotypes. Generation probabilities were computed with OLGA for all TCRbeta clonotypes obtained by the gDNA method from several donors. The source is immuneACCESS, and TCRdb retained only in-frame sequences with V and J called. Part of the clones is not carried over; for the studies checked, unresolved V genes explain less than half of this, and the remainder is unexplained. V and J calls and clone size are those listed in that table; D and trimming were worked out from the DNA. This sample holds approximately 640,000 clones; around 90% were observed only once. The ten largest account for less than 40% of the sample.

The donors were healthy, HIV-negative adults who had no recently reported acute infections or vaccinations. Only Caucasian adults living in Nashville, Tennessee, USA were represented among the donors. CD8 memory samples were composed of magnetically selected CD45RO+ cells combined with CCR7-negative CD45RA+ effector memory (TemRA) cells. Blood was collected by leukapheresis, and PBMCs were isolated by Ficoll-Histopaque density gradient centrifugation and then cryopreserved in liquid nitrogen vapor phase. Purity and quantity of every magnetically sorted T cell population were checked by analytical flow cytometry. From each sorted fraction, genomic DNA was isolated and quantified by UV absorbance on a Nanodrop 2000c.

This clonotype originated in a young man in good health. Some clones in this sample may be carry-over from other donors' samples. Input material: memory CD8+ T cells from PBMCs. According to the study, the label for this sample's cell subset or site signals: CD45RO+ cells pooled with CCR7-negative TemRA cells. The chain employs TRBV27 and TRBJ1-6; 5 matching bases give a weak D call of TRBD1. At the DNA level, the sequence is TGTGCCAGCAGTTATGGGACCCGCCGAGGAGGGTCACCCCTCCACTTT. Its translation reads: CASSYGTRRGGSPLHF.